A single sample gave rise to the 27 T cell receptor beta chains below, sequenced in a study of T cell repertoires in cytomegalovirus infection. No antigens are known for them. TCRdb re-analysed the reads in MiXCR, keeping a single row per CDR3 protein. This sample has roughly 180,000 distinct CDR3 sequences; roughly a fifth occur once, and the top ten carry 20% to 30%. The sequencing used CD8+ T cells from cultured PBMCs, collected from culture after CMV antigen stimulation. These receptors all come from a human donor in good health (CMV status not recorded). Some clones in this sample may be carry-over from other donors' samples.

The chain has TRBV30 and TRBJ2-7; TRBD2 matches at 9 bases. This CDR3 has 13 residues. The germline V gene has CDR1 GTSNPN and CDR2 SVGIG (reference sequence). V was pared by 8 bases and J by 4 bases, with 9 bases of the junction left unmatched. This CDR3 reads CAGDTTSGYEQYF. CDR3 coding DNA: TGTGCCGGGGACACTACTAGCGGGTACGAGCAGTACTTC.

The chain couples TRBV12-3 or TRBV12-4 to TRBJ2-1; 7 bases line up with TRBD2. The CDR3 length is 15 residues. The V and J ends lost 0 bases and 6 bases, in that order; junction bases with no gene match: 5. In DNA, the CDR3 is TGTGCCAGCAGTTTAGCACCGACTAGCTCCAATGAGCAGTTCTTC. This gives the protein CASSLAPTSSNEQFF.

The chain recombines TRBV4-1 with TRBJ1-1; TRBD1 matches at 7 bases. This CDR3 contains 16 residues. CDR1 MGHRA and CDR2 YSYEKL come from the germline V gene. After removal of 4 bases from V and 4 bases from J, the junction contained 12 bases not matched to a gene. The CDR3 loop reads CASSLEGAPGTTEAFF. In DNA form, the CDR3 reads TGCGCCAGCAGCCTAGAGGGGGCCCCAGGGACCACTGAAGCTTTCTTT.

The V gene is TRBV6-1, the J gene TRBJ2-7; 7 nucleotides agree with TRBD2. With 8 bases clipped from V and 1 base from J, the junction kept 8 bases outside the gene matches. The V gene's germline CDR1 is MNHNS and CDR2 SASEGT. The CDR3 is made up of 14 amino acids. CDR3 sequence (DNA): TGTGCCAGCTCGGCGGGAGTGAATTCCTACGAGCAGTACTTC. Encoded protein: CASSAGVNSYEQYF.

This chain joins TRBV12-3 or TRBV12-4 and TRBJ2-7; D gene unclear. V gave up 3 bases and J gave up 0 bases, with 3 bases separating them. The CDR3 runs to 12 residues. In DNA, the CDR3 is TGTGCCAGCAGTTTTCTCTCCTACGAGCAGTACTTC. It yields the protein CASSFLSYEQYF.

This sequence joins TRBV4-1 and TRBJ1-5; unclear D gene. The CDR3 consists of 13 residues. V was shortened by 3 bases and J by 7 bases, with 10 bases between the two germline ends. Germline CDR1 reads MGHRA; CDR2 reads YSYEKL. The CDR3 DNA reads TGCGCCAGCAGCCACCCAGCCGGACAGCCCCAGCATTTT. This codes for CASSHPAGQPQHF.

This clonotype was found a few times. The J gene is TRBJ2-3, the V gene TRBV20-1; maybe TRBD2 (5 bases). V dropped 0 bases and J dropped 2 bases, with 6 bases sitting between them. The CDR3 has 13 residues. Germline lookup yields CDR1 DFQATT and CDR2 SNEGSKA (reference sequence). DNA for the CDR3: TGCAGTGCTAGAGAGGGAGTCACAGATACGCAGTATTTT. This sequence encodes CSAREGVTDTQYF.

This clonotype occurred a few times. This chain joins TRBV6-6 and TRBJ2-1; D may be TRBD1 (5 bases). The CDR3 runs 12 residues. From germline, CDR1 is MNHNY and CDR2 SVGAGI (reference sequence). Trimming cost V 2 bases and J 12 bases, with 11 bases left between them. The CDR3 here is CASSYPAGPQFF. CDR3 nucleotides: TGTGCCAGCAGTTACCCCGCAGGGCCGCAGTTCTTC.

This clonotype has only a few counts. The chain employs TRBV7-2 and TRBJ2-3, with 8 bases aligning to TRBD1. V trimming: 5 bases; J trimming: 6 bases; junction bases outside the gene matches: 13. The CDR3 spans 16 residues. From germline, CDR1 is SGHTA and CDR2 FQGNSA. CDR3 in amino acids: CASSIADRVGLDTQYF. In DNA form, the CDR3 reads TGTGCCAGCAGCATCGCGGACAGGGTGGGTCTCGATACGCAGTATTTT.

The sample holds a few counts of this clonotype. The rearrangement links TRBV20-1 to TRBJ1-5; D is undetermined. The CDR3 consists of 17 residues. CDR1 and CDR2 from the germline V gene are DFQATT and SNEGSKA (reference sequence). Trimming removed 2 bases at V and 0 bases at J, with 17 bases between. The DNA of the CDR3 is TGCAGTGCTAGAATTCCTTCGGGGAGAAATAGCAATCAGCCCCAGCATTTT. It encodes CSARIPSGRNSNQPQHF.

In this sample, this clonotype turned up a few times. The J gene is TRBJ1-2, the V gene TRBV7-2; 9 nucleotides match TRBD1. The CDR3 extends over 14 amino acids. Germline values: CDR1 SGHTA, CDR2 FQGNSA. The ends lost 4 bases at V and 7 bases at J; junction bases unmatched: 7. DNA of the CDR3: TGTGCCAGCAGCTCTCGGGACAGGGCTAGTGGCTACACCTTC. Protein sequence: CASSSRDRASGYTF.

The chain carries TRBV7-2 and TRBJ2-2; 8 nucleotides match TRBD2. This CDR3 is 15 amino acids long. Germline CDR1 and CDR2: SGHTA and FQGNSA. V trimming: 8 bases; J trimming: 4 bases; junction bases outside the gene matches: 9. The DNA for the CDR3 is TGTGCCAGCTTTGTTGACGGGGGGGCCACCGGGGAGCTGTTTTTT. Translation gives CASFVDGGATGELFF.

This clonotype was picked up a small number of times. CDR3 in DNA: TGTGCCAGCAGCTTAGCGATGGTCAAGGGAAGACGATTTAACTATGGCTACACCTTC. Amino acid sequence: CASSLAMVKGRRFNYGYTF. V usage is TRBV7-8 and J usage is TRBJ1-2; D remains unclear. Trimming left V 0 bases short and J 1 base short, with 21 bases between. Germline V gene data show CDR1 as SGHVS and CDR2 as FQNEAQ. The CDR3 is 19 residues long.

CDR3 sequence: CASSPMGAKNIQYF. The CDR3 DNA follows: TGTGCCAGCAGCCCTATGGGGGCCAAAAACATTCAGTACTTC. This chain joins TRBV12-3 or TRBV12-4 and TRBJ2-4; D remains unclear. Trimming took 6 bases from V and 1 from J, leaving 10 bases between them. CDR3 length: 14 residues.

This clonotype has just a few counts. This rearrangement joins TRBV4-1 to TRBJ1-5; D is ambiguous. The V gene lost 8 bases and the J gene lost 0 bases, with 8 bases spanning the gap. This CDR3 is built from 13 residues. Looked up from germline, CDR1 is MGHRA and CDR2 is YSYEKL. CDR3 nucleotides: TGCGCCAGCGCGTTGGATAGCAATCAGCCCCAGCATTTT. Its protein is CASALDSNQPQHF.

Within the sample, this clonotype is medium-sized (0.01 to 0.1%). The rearrangement links TRBV7-9 to TRBJ2-1; D gene ambiguous. The CDR3 covers 18 residues. Per the germline V gene, CDR1 is SEHNR and CDR2 is FQNEAQ (reference sequence). The V end lost 7 bases, the J end lost 3 bases, and 25 bases lay between the germline ends. CDR3 amino acids: CASTPPLRAEWDYNEQFF. The CDR3 DNA reads TGTGCCAGCACCCCCCCCCTTCGGGCGGAATGGGACTACAATGAGCAGTTCTTC.

The gene calls are TRBV7-9 and TRBJ1-1, with D hard to call. V lost 7 bases, J lost 3 bases, and 15 bases lay in between. This CDR3 is built from 14 residues. In germline, CDR1 is SEHNR, CDR2 FQNEAQ (reference sequence). The CDR3 sequence is CASIGQDEHTEAFF. As DNA, the CDR3 is TGTGCCAGCATCGGGCAGGATGAGCACACTGAAGCTTTCTTT.

The chain carries TRBV7-9 and TRBJ2-5; 7 nucleotides align to TRBD1. The CDR3 loop spans 16 amino acids. CDR1 and CDR2 (germline): SEHNR, FQNEAQ (reference sequence). Trimming took 4 bases from V and 3 from J; bases not matched to a gene: 11. The CDR3 reads CASSSRQGNREETQYF. The CDR3 region has the DNA TGTGCCAGCAGCTCCCGACAGGGCAATCGGGAAGAGACCCAGTACTTC.

At least ten counts were recorded for this clonotype. This chain uses TRBV4-1 with TRBJ2-1, with 7 nucleotides matching TRBD1. This CDR3 has 15 amino acids. The trim removed 4 bases at V and 5 bases at J, leaving 8 bases unmatched. Germline-derived CDR1 and CDR2 are MGHRA and YSYEKL. This CDR3 reads CASSPPGTANNEQFF. Here the CDR3 DNA reads TGCGCCAGCAGCCCACCCGGGACAGCCAACAATGAGCAGTTCTTC.

The chain combines TRBV6-5 with TRBJ1-2; D gene uncertain. The CDR3 spans 15 residues. Germline V gene sequence: CDR1 MNHEY, CDR2 SVGAGI. V dropped 2 bases and J dropped 5 bases, with 15 bases sitting between them. The CDR3 DNA reads TGTGCCAGCAGTTACGGACTAGGGCTAGGGTATGGCTACACCTTC. This encodes CASSYGLGLGYGYTF.

V and J are TRBV12-3 or TRBV12-4 and TRBJ2-2; D perhaps matches TRBD1 (6 bases). The CDR3 consists of 16 residues. V was clipped by 8 bases and J by 7 bases, with 23 bases between them. CDR3 coding DNA: TGTGCCAGCTACTCGACCGGGACACCCGAACACGGGGAGCTGTTTTTT. Translated, it gives CASYSTGTPEHGELFF.

This clonotype was seen a handful of times. The chain couples TRBV4-1 to TRBJ2-3, with no clear D. CDR1 and CDR2 from the germline V gene are MGHRA and YSYEKL. The CDR3 runs 14 residues. V lost 5 bases, J lost 2 bases, and 11 bases lay in between. This CDR3 reads CASSYRALTDTQYF. The CDR3 nucleotides are TGCGCCAGCAGCTACCGGGCCCTCACAGATACGCAGTATTTT.

The DNA of the CDR3 is TGTGCCAGCAGCTTAGGGCCGGAGAGGCAGTATTTT. It encodes CASSLGPERQYF. V usage is TRBV7-2 and J usage is TRBJ2-3; no definite D call. Trimming removed 1 base from V and 11 bases from J, with 10 bases in between. The length of the CDR3 is 12 residues. Germline assignment: CDR1 SGHTA and CDR2 FQGNSA.

This CDR3 reads CASSFGTTNEKLFF. In nucleotides, the CDR3 is TGTGCCAGCAGCTTCGGCACAACTAATGAAAAACTGTTTTTT. The chain has TRBV5-6 and TRBJ1-4, with unresolved D. The V gene lost 2 bases and the J gene lost 0 bases, with 5 bases spanning the gap. CDR3 length: 14 amino acids. Germline CDR1 and CDR2: SGHDT and YYEEEE.

The chain recombines TRBV19 with TRBJ1-1; no definite D call. Germline-derived CDR1 and CDR2 are LNHDA and SQIVND (reference sequence). With 5 bases removed from V and 2 bases from J, the gap between germline ends came to 6 bases. CDR3 length equals 12 residues. The CDR3 nucleotides are TGTGCCAGTAGTTTACTTAACACTGAAGCTTTCTTT. Translated: CASSLLNTEAFF.

This clonotype occurred a few times. The rearrangement joins TRBV27 to TRBJ1-2, with 7 bases identical to TRBD1. The junction had 5 bases not matched to a gene; V was cut back by 2 bases and J by 8 bases. The CDR3 sequence is 13 residues long. Germline values: CDR1 MNHEY, CDR2 SMNVEV (reference sequence). The CDR3 DNA is TGTGCCAGCAGTTTAAGAGGGGGCGGGGGCTACACCTTC. Protein sequence: CASSLRGGGGYTF.

The chain joins TRBV6-2 or TRBV6-3 to TRBJ2-7, with a possible D match to TRBD1 (6 bases). The CDR3 length is 16 residues. Germline V gene data show CDR1 as MNHEY and CDR2 as SVGEGT. V lost 2 bases and J lost 3, with 17 bases in between. In DNA form, the CDR3 reads TGTGCCAGCAGTTACGGGCCCGAGACAGGAAGCTACGAGCAGTACTTC. It encodes CASSYGPETGSYEQYF.